Below, one T cell receptor (beta chain) is given with its context. The CDR3 runs to 15 residues. In germline, CDR1 is LNHNV, CDR2 YYDKDF (reference sequence). The ends were cut back, 1 base at V and 0 bases at J, with 9 bases in the middle. The data belong to a study of blood T cells in healthy people across ages. Primers used in a second PCR of roughly 6 to 11 cycles were a sample-barcoded 5' primer and a J-beta primer mix. TCRdb re-called the 5' RACE reads through MiXCR, storing one row per CDR3 protein. The table records roughly 1.4 million distinct CDR3 sequences, approximately 59% of them present only once.

Sequencing was performed on blood. This TCR was sampled from a young man in good health. V and J are TRBV15 and TRBJ1-2; perhaps TRBD1 as D (6 bases). The CDR3 spells CATSRATGSNYGYTF. The CDR3 coding sequence is TGTGCCACCAGCAGAGCGACAGGTTCTAACTATGGCTACACCTTC.